These T cell receptor beta chains were read from a single sample in a study of blood T cell repertoires in COVID-19. Repertoires were generated with immunoSEQ multiplex PCR, while TCRdb's copy carries only in-frame clones and drops some. The sample holds roughly 130,000 clones, approximately 80% seen once. Material for sequencing was peripheral blood. Every receptor here comes from a man between 65 and 79 years old with acute or convalescent COVID-19. Each CDR3 is given with its conserved first and last residue. A D gene is named only where the DNA matches it firmly.

v_call	j_call	d_call	cdr3_aa
TRBV6-5	TRBJ2-7	TRBD1	CATMTGTWSYEQYF
TRBV6-5	TRBJ1-3	-	CASFIRTAGNTIYF
TRBV27	TRBJ1-2	TRBD1	CASSLVTGGDYGYTF
TRBV2	TRBJ1-1	-	CASSEAPGATEAFF
TRBV6-5	TRBJ1-1	-	CASSSTGRVAEAFF
TRBV28	TRBJ1-1	-	CASIPNRGTEAFF
TRBV7-9	TRBJ2-1	-	CASRLSQGSYNEQFF
TRBV19	TRBJ1-4	TRBD1	CASSRTGRDEKLFF
TRBV7-2	TRBJ1-5	-	CASSLKTGNQPQHF
TRBV20-1	TRBJ1-1	-	CSASSGGALNTEAFF
TRBV7-2	TRBJ2-5	TRBD1	CASSRDRVETQYF
TRBV6-5	TRBJ1-5	-	CASSYPSSSNQPQHF
TRBV2	TRBJ2-2	-	CASIGQSNTGELFF
TRBV6-6	TRBJ2-2	-	CASSLRGGAANTGELFF
TRBV5-1	TRBJ1-5	-	CASSLDSLSNQPQHF
TRBV5-4	TRBJ1-1	-	CASSSETVLNTEAFF
TRBV11-2	TRBJ2-2	TRBD2	CASSLMAGREGELFF
TRBV9	TRBJ1-4	-	CASSARVATNEKLFF
TRBV28	TRBJ1-5	-	CASRQGNNQPQHF
TRBV20-1	TRBJ2-3	TRBD2	CSASEAGGRYPDTQYF
TRBV7-2	TRBJ1-6	TRBD1	CASSLVGTGGMNSPLHF
TRBV9	TRBJ2-1	TRBD2	CASSVASGGYNEQFF
TRBV27	TRBJ2-2	-	CASSLNGANTGELFF
TRBV7-3	TRBJ2-3	-	CASSSAGTDTQYF
TRBV7-9	TRBJ1-1	-	CASSSQGSDTEAFF
TRBV6-5	TRBJ2-1	TRBD1	CAGSYPQGAQYNEQFF
TRBV11-2	TRBJ2-4	-	CASSENRLNLAKNIQYF
TRBV18	TRBJ2-7	TRBD1	CASSPGTGAEYEQYF
TRBV18	TRBJ1-2	-	CASSPPSGYGYTF
TRBV2	TRBJ1-1	TRBD1	CASMGTGTEAFF
TRBV6-4	TRBJ2-3	TRBD1	CASSEGQTVTDTQYF
TRBV4-1	TRBJ1-4	-	CASSPILRGNEKLFF
TRBV5-5	TRBJ2-7	-	CASSFYQKRYEQYF
TRBV3-1/TRBV3-2	TRBJ1-4	-	CASSLWGTPNEKLFF
TRBV5-1	TRBJ1-1	TRBD1	CASSQGDSNTEAFF
TRBV19	TRBJ1-1	-	CASSISGGDTEAFF
TRBV3-1/TRBV3-2	TRBJ1-2	-	CASSQEVGGYGYTF
TRBV7-6	TRBJ2-2	TRBD2	CASSPQLAGNTGELFF
TRBV6-1	TRBJ1-6	-	CASSGGTGGLYNSPLHF
TRBV28	TRBJ2-2	TRBD2	CASSAAGGGTGELFF
TRBV19	TRBJ2-6	-	CASSSGGTSGANVLTF
TRBV11-2	TRBJ1-1	-	CASSLDRDTEAFF
TRBV5-4	TRBJ2-2	-	CASSAAGSLFGELFF
TRBV7-9	TRBJ1-3	-	CASSLAVRDRNTIYF
TRBV12-5	TRBJ2-3	TRBD2	CASARTSITDTQYF
TRBV2	TRBJ2-7	TRBD1	CASGRDRGYEQYF
TRBV7-8	TRBJ1-1	-	CASSSTNINTEAFF
TRBV3-1/TRBV3-2	TRBJ1-3	TRBD1	CASSRRGTGGISGNTIYF
TRBV5-8	TRBJ1-1	-	CASSLGQFMNTEAFF
TRBV7-9	TRBJ1-6	TRBD1	CASSFGTGGIRNSPLHF
TRBV7-2	TRBJ1-1	TRBD1	CASSPGTGGGAFF
TRBV19	TRBJ1-5	-	CASQRGQVTYSNQPQHF
TRBV7-2	TRBJ1-2	TRBD1	CASSLGVGGQGYTF
TRBV21-1	TRBJ2-7	-	CASSKEDRGDYEQYF
TRBV20-1	TRBJ2-7	-	CSASTGSHEQYF
TRBV24-1	TRBJ1-5	-	CATSESGTPNQPQHF
TRBV21-1	TRBJ1-1	-	CASSKFNSGYMNTEAFF
TRBV7-9	TRBJ2-3	TRBD2	CASTRLKLSGNTDTQYF
TRBV4-2	TRBJ2-3	-	CASSQSADTDTQYF